The next 7 T cell receptor beta chains were all read from a single sample in a study of T cell changes during pregnancy in multiple sclerosis. Here immunoSEQ multiplex PCR was the method, and the copy in TCRdb shows in-frame clones only, minus some. The sample has some 62,000 clones; about 90% are singletons. The sample here was peripheral blood, taken in the second trimester of pregnancy. The receptor set was obtained from a female donor in good health, enrolled as a control in a pregnancy study.

The J gene is TRBJ2-7, the V gene TRBV28, with 8 bases that match TRBD2. Germline V CDR1 and CDR2: MDHEN, SYDVKM. This CDR3 has 15 residues. The junction had 11 bases not matched to a gene; V was cut back by 6 bases and J by 4 bases. The CDR3 DNA follows: TGTGCCAGCAGGGAGCGGCGACTAGCGATTTACGAGCAGTACTTC. As protein: CASRERRLAIYEQYF.

This chain connects TRBV11-2 to TRBJ1-3, with unresolved D. Germline V gene lookup returns CDR1 SGHAT and CDR2 FQNNGV. Trimming left V 2 bases short and J 4 bases short, with 21 bases between. This CDR3 comprises 18 residues. The CDR3 spells CASSLTVHPQRRGNTIYF. The CDR3 bases are TGTGCCAGCAGCTTAACGGTGCATCCCCAGCGGAGGGGAAACACCATATATTTT.

This sequence joins TRBV28 and TRBJ2-7; D perhaps matches TRBD2 (5 bases). This CDR3 contains 14 residues. Germline CDR1 MDHEN, CDR2 SYDVKM. Between the trimmed V and J ends, which lost 5 bases and 1 base, there was a span of 12 bases. The DNA for the CDR3 is TGTGCCAGCAGTGGACTGAAAGGGTCCTACGAGCAGTACTTC. Its protein product is CASSGLKGSYEQYF.

The rearrangement links TRBV12-5 to TRBJ2-1, with 8 bases fitting TRBD2. The CDR3 has 17 amino acids. Trimming removed 4 bases from V and 3 bases from J; junction bases left unmatched: 11. Per germline, CDR1 LGHNT and CDR2 FRNRAP. CDR3 sequence reads: CASGSRGVAGIYNEQFF. CDR3 DNA: TGTGCTAGTGGTTCCCGTGGGGTAGCGGGGATCTACAATGAGCAGTTCTTC.

The sample holds one count of this clone. The rearrangement uses TRBV9 and TRBJ2-5; 7 positions match TRBD1. Germline V gene lookup returns CDR1 SGDLS and CDR2 YYNGEE. V lost 3 bases and J lost 1; bases outside the gene matches: 15. The CDR3 runs 18 residues. The CDR3 sequence is CASSAHRGPPGFQETQYF. Here the CDR3 DNA reads TGTGCCAGCAGCGCCCACAGGGGCCCGCCCGGATTCCAAGAGACCCAGTACTTC.

The CDR3 coding sequence is TGTGCCACCAGCAGAGGGACTAGCGGGAGCAATGAGCAGTTCTTC. This codes for CATSRGTSGSNEQFF. This chain uses TRBV15 with TRBJ2-1; TRBD2 agrees at 13 bases. Trimming took 1 base from V and 6 from J; bases not matched to a gene: 0. CDR1 LNHNV and CDR2 YYDKDF come from the germline V gene (reference sequence). This CDR3 contains 15 residues.

This clone was recorded only once. The V gene is TRBV6-5, the J gene TRBJ2-3, with D possibly being TRBD1 (6 bases). Germline V gives CDR1 MNHEY, CDR2 SVGAGI. The CDR3 totals 15 residues. V lost 0 bases and J lost 5, with 12 bases in between. CDR3 bases: TGTGCCAGCAGTTACTCGGACAGTTTAAAAGATACGCAGTATTTT. It yields the protein CASSYSDSLKDTQYF.